The rows below give T cell receptor beta chains drawn from one sample of a study of shared clonotypes between healthy human individuals. The assay was immunoSEQ multiplex PCR, and TCRdb's table has in-frame clones only and misses some. The sample gives 2 million to 3 million clones, around nine tenths of which show up once; under 0.15% is in the top ten. Sequences were obtained from naive CD4+ T cells sorted from blood. All receptors come from a man younger than 30 in good health. CDR3s include the opening cysteine and the closing phenylalanine or tryptophan. The D gene is left open where the match is weak. Only some rows state a clone size, as once, few, many or a class for expanded clones.

D	V	size	J	CDR3	DNA
NA	TRBV6-1	NA	TRBJ2-3	CASSEAGGYSFTDTQYF	TGTGCCAGCAGTGAAGCAGGAGGGTATTCTTTCACAGATACGCAGTATTTT
NA	TRBV6-6	NA	TRBJ1-2	CASSYSYEGNYGYTF	TGTGCCAGCAGTTACTCGTACGAGGGAAACTATGGCTACACCTTC
TRBD2	TRBV29-1	NA	TRBJ2-7	CSVRGEDPLDYEQYF	TGCAGCGTCCGGGGGGAGGACCCCCTGGACTACGAGCAGTACTTC
NA	TRBV5-1	NA	TRBJ1-4	CASSLLDINNEKLFF	TGCGCCAGCAGCTTGTTGGACATCAATAATGAAAAACTGTTTTTT
NA	TRBV29-1	NA	TRBJ1-2	CSVEEGKMYGYTF	TGCAGCGTTGAAGAGGGGAAGATGTATGGCTACACCTTC
NA	TRBV30	NA	TRBJ1-3	CAWNPPGRSGNTIYF	TGTGCCTGGAATCCCCCGGGGCGCTCTGGAAACACCATATATTTT
NA	TRBV7-2	NA	TRBJ1-3	CASSSYLGNTIYF	TGTGCCAGCAGCTCTTACCTCGGAAACACCATATATTTT
NA	TRBV4-1	NA	TRBJ1-3	CASSQGPTGTEGNTIYF	TGCGCCAGCAGCCAGGGCCCTACGGGCACCGAGGGAAACACCATATATTTT
TRBD2	TRBV7-9	NA	TRBJ2-7	CASSLPGLTYEQYF	TGTGCCAGCAGCCTCCCGGGACTAACCTACGAGCAGTACTTC
NA	TRBV30	NA	TRBJ1-6	CALNPLHSSPLHF	TGTGCCTTGAACCCTTTGCATTCTTCACCCCTCCACTTT
NA	TRBV7-2	NA	TRBJ1-1	CASSLYMNTEAFF	TGTGCCAGCAGCTTATATATGAACACTGAAGCTTTCTTT
TRBD1	TRBV28	once	TRBJ1-2	CAACGTGGVYGYTF	TGTGCCGCTTGTGGGACAGGGGGCGTCTATGGCTACACCTTC
NA	TRBV28	NA	TRBJ2-2	CASNIGGKNGELFF	TGTGCCAGCAATATCGGCGGGAAAAACGGGGAGCTGTTTTTT
TRBD2	TRBV5-1	NA	TRBJ2-1	CASSPTLAGNEQFF	TGCGCCAGCAGCCCAACGTTAGCGGGTAATGAGCAGTTCTTC
TRBD1	TRBV28	NA	TRBJ2-7	CATGVVGNEQYF	TGTGCGACAGGGGTGGTTGGCAACGAGCAGTACTTC
NA	TRBV6-1	NA	TRBJ2-1	CASSEQASYSYNEQFF	TGTGCCAGCAGTGAACAGGCTAGCTACTCCTACAATGAGCAGTTCTTC
NA	TRBV10-3	NA	TRBJ1-6	CAISDQGKSPLHF	TGTGCCATCAGTGATCAGGGGAAATCACCCCTCCACTTT
NA	TRBV5-4	NA	TRBJ1-1	CASSSNVGGTEAFF	TGTGCCAGCAGCTCAAACGTCGGGGGCACTGAAGCTTTCTTT
NA	TRBV10-3	NA	TRBJ1-2	CAIKNKPDYGYTF	TGTGCCATCAAGAATAAGCCGGACTATGGCTACACCTTC
NA	TRBV5-1	NA	TRBJ2-3	CASSWGSTDTQYF	TGCGCCAGCAGCTGGGGCAGCACAGATACGCAGTATTTT
TRBD1	TRBV2	once	TRBJ1-6	CASIGTVNSPLHF	TGTGCCAGCATCGGGACAGTGAATTCACCCCTCCACTTT
NA	TRBV5-1	NA	TRBJ1-4	CASSPVQVNEKLFF	TGCGCCAGCAGCCCGGTACAGGTTAATGAAAAACTGTTTTTT
NA	TRBV27	NA	TRBJ2-1	CASSLFGESNEQFF	TGTGCCAGCAGTTTATTCGGGGAGAGCAATGAGCAGTTCTTC
NA	TRBV6-1	NA	TRBJ1-5	CASSEALGLGSNQPQHF	TGTGCCAGCAGTGAAGCGCTCGGATTAGGCAGCAATCAGCCCCAGCATTTT
NA	TRBV20-1	NA	TRBJ1-2	CNPGGLAGYTF	TGCAATCCCGGAGGGTTGGCTGGCTACACCTTC
NA	TRBV5-1	NA	TRBJ2-3	CASSPLEGKTDTQYF	TGCGCCAGCTCACCGTTGGAGGGAAAAACAGATACGCAGTATTTT
NA	TRBV7-9	NA	TRBJ2-1	CASSSHAPRAHNEQFF	TGTGCCAGCAGCTCACATGCCCCCCGGGCACACAATGAGCAGTTCTTC
NA	TRBV19	NA	TRBJ1-2	CASSPDSLYGYTF	TGTGCCAGTAGCCCTGACAGCCTTTATGGCTACACCTTC
NA	TRBV18	NA	TRBJ2-7	CASSTDGYYEQYF	TGTGCCAGCTCAACGGACGGGTACTACGAGCAGTACTTC
NA	TRBV29-1	NA	TRBJ2-3	CSVEEASVDTQYF	TGCAGCGTTGAGGAGGCTAGCGTAGATACGCAGTATTTT
NA	TRBV30	few	TRBJ1-5	CAWSVEGNQPQHF	TGTGCCTGGAGTGTGGAGGGGAATCAGCCCCAGCATTTT
NA	TRBV5-1	NA	TRBJ1-6	CASSKGQSPDSPLHF	TGCGCCAGCAGCAAAGGACAGAGTCCTGATTCACCCCTCCACTTT
NA	TRBV18	NA	TRBJ2-3	CASSPKKGTQYF	TGTGCCAGCTCCCCTAAAAAAGGCACGCAGTATTTT
TRBD1	TRBV18	NA	TRBJ1-2	CASSPPAGGNYGYTF	TGTGCCAGCTCACCCCCCGCAGGGGGCAACTATGGCTACACCTTC
NA	TRBV7-2	NA	TRBJ1-2	CASAGSGGTRYGYTF	TGTGCCAGCGCAGGAAGTGGCGGGACAAGGTATGGCTACACCTTC
TRBD1	TRBV9	NA	TRBJ1-6	CASSVRPDRGGNSPLHF	TGTGCCAGCAGCGTCCGCCCAGACAGGGGAGGTAATTCACCCCTCCACTTT
NA	TRBV15	NA	TRBJ1-1	CATTKGGLNTEAFF	TGTGCCACCACTAAGGGAGGCCTCAACACTGAAGCTTTCTTT
TRBD1	TRBV28	few	TRBJ1-1	CASSPGTGATNTEAFF	TGTGCCAGCAGTCCCGGGACAGGGGCCACGAACACTGAAGCTTTCTTT
NA	TRBV18	NA	TRBJ2-2	CASSPQGSGELFF	TGTGCCAGCTCACCGCAGGGGAGCGGGGAGCTGTTTTTT
NA	TRBV7-9	once	TRBJ2-2	CASSLSSANTGELFF	TGTGCCAGCAGCTTAAGTTCCGCGAACACCGGGGAGCTGTTTTTT
TRBD1	TRBV5-4	NA	TRBJ2-2	CASLRLGDRGYTGELFF	TGTGCCAGCCTTCGGTTAGGGGACAGGGGTTACACCGGGGAGCTGTTTTTT
NA	TRBV7-2	NA	TRBJ2-7	CASSPYGGEQYF	TGTGCCAGCAGCCCTTACGGCGGGGAGCAGTACTTC
NA	TRBV5-1	NA	TRBJ2-1	CASSTEGHNEQFF	TGCGCCAGCAGCACCGAAGGGCACAATGAGCAGTTCTTC
NA	TRBV5-1	NA	TRBJ2-7	CASSHGTYYEQYF	TGCGCCAGCAGCCATGGGACTTACTACGAGCAGTACTTC
NA	TRBV6-4	NA	TRBJ1-1	CASSSWGTTF	TGTGCCAGCAGTTCGTGGGGGACCACCTTT
TRBD1	TRBV5-1	NA	TRBJ1-1	CASSLRTGGSRQAFF	TGCGCCAGCAGCCTCAGGACAGGGGGAAGCCGTCAGGCTTTCTTT
NA	TRBV19	NA	TRBJ1-5	CASRITGLNNQPQHF	TGTGCCAGTAGGATCACAGGGCTGAACAATCAGCCCCAGCATTTT
NA	TRBV30	NA	TRBJ1-6	CAWSGRPDNSPLHF	TGTGCCTGGAGTGGAAGACCGGATAATTCACCCCTCCACTTT
NA	TRBV4-1	NA	TRBJ2-4	CASSQFSPIQYF	TGCGCCAGCAGCCAATTTTCCCCCATTCAGTACTTC
NA	TRBV5-1	NA	TRBJ2-7	CASSPWPLDTSSYEQYF	TGCGCCAGCAGCCCCTGGCCCCTTGACACGAGCTCCTACGAGCAGTACTTC
NA	TRBV7-3	NA	TRBJ2-1	CASSPFADGSYNEQFF	TGTGCCAGCAGCCCCTTTGCCGACGGCTCCTACAATGAGCAGTTCTTC
NA	TRBV14	NA	TRBJ2-3	CASSQGYFSRPNTDTQYF	TGTGCCAGCAGCCAAGGGTATTTCAGTAGGCCGAACACAGATACGCAGTATTTT